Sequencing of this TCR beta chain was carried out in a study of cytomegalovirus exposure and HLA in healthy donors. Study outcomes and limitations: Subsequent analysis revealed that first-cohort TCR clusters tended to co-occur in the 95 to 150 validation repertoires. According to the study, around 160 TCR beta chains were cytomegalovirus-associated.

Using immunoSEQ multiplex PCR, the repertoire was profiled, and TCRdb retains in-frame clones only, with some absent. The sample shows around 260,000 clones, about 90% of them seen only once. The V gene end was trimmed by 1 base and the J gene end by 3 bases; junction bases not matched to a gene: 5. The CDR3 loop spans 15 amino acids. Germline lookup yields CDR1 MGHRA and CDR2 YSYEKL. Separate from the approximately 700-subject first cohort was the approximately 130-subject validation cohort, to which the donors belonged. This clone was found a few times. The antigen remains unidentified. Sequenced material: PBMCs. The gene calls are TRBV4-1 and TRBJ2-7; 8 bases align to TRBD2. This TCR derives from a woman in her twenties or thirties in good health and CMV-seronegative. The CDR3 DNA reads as TGCGCCAGCAGCCAAGGTCCAGCGGGAGTCTACGAGCAGTACTTC. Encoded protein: CASSQGPAGVYEQYF.